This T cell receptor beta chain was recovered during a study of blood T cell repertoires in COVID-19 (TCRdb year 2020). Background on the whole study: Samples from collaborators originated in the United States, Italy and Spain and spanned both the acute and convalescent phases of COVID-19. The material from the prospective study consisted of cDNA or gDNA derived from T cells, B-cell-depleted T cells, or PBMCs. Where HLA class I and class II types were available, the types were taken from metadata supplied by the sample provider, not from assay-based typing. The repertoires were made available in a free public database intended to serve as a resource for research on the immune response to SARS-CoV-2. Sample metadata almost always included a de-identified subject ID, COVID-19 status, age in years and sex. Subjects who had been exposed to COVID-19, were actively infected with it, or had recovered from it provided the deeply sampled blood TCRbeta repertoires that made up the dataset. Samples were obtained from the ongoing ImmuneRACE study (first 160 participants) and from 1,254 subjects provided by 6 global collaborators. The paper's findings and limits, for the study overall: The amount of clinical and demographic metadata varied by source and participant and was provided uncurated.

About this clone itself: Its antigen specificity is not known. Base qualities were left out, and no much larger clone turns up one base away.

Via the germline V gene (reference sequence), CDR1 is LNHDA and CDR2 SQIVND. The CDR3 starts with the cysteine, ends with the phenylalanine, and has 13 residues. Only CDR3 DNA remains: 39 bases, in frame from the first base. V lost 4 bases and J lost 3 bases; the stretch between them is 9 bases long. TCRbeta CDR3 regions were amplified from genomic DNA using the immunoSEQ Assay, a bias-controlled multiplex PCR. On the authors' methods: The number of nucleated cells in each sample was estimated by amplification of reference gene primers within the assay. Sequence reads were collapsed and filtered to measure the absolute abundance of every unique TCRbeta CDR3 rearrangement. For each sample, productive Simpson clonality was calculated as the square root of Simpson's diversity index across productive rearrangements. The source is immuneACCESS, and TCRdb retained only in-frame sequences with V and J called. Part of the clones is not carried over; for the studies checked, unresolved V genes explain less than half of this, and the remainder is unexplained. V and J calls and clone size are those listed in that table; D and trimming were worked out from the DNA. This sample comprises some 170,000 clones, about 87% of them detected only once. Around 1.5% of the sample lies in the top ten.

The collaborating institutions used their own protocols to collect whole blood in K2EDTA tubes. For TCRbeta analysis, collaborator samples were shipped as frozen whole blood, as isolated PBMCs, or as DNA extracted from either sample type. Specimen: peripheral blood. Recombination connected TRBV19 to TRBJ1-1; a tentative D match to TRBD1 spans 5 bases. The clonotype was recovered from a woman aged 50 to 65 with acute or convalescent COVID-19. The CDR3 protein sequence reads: CASSTQGDTEAFF. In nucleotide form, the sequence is TGTGCCAGTAGTACCCAGGGCGACACTGAAGCTTTCTTT.